These T cell receptor beta chains were read from a single sample in a study of blood T cell repertoires in COVID-19. Clones were read by immunoSEQ multiplex PCR, and TCRdb kept only the in-frame ones, dropping some. The profile shows approximately 90,000 clones, 80% of them singletons. Material: peripheral blood. Every receptor here comes from a woman of 80 years or more with acute or convalescent COVID-19. The CDR3 runs from the conserved cysteine through the conserved F or W. Each record gives: J gene, V gene, clone size, D gene, CDR3 DNA, CDR3 protein. A D gene is named only where the DNA matches it firmly. The size field is filled for only some rows; it gives once, few, many or a size class.

J: TRBJ1-1; V: TRBV19; size: few; D: -; DNA: TGTGCCAGTAGTTCCCAAAATGAAGCTTTCTTT; CDR3: CASSSQNEAFF
J: TRBJ2-7; V: TRBV7-4; size: -; D: TRBD2; DNA: TGTGCCAGCAGCTGCAGGACTAGCGGGAGTAAGTACGAGCAGTACTTC; CDR3: CASSCRTSGSKYEQYF
J: TRBJ2-7; V: TRBV12-3/TRBV12-4; size: few; D: -; DNA: TGTGCCAGCAGCGACAGGTTTTACGAGCAGTACTTC; CDR3: CASSDRFYEQYF
J: TRBJ1-3; V: TRBV5-5; size: -; D: -; DNA: TGTGCCAGCAGCACTGCTGGAAACACCATATATTTT; CDR3: CASSTAGNTIYF
J: TRBJ2-3; V: TRBV3-1/TRBV3-2; size: -; D: -; DNA: TGTGCCAGCAGCCCAGGTATAGGAGGGGATACGCAGTATTTT; CDR3: CASSPGIGGDTQYF
J: TRBJ2-7; V: TRBV5-1; size: -; D: -; DNA: TGCGCCAGCACCCCCGGCGGGTCAGATTATTCCTACGAGCAGTACTTC; CDR3: CASTPGGSDYSYEQYF
J: TRBJ2-1; V: TRBV27; size: -; D: TRBD1; DNA: TGTGCCAGCAGTCCGGACAGGGGGCGAAGGTCCTACAATGAGCAGTTCTTC; CDR3: CASSPDRGRRSYNEQFF
J: TRBJ1-1; V: TRBV27; size: -; D: -; DNA: TGTGCCAGCAGTTTAAAACTGATGAACACTGAAGCTTTCTTT; CDR3: CASSLKLMNTEAFF
J: TRBJ2-1; V: TRBV7-6; size: -; D: -; DNA: TGTGCCAGCAGCTTAGAGGGCAGGGATTACAATGAGCAGTTCTTC; CDR3: CASSLEGRDYNEQFF
J: TRBJ1-1; V: TRBV6-5; size: -; D: TRBD1; DNA: TGTGCCAGCAGTTACGGACAGGGGAACACTGAAGCTTTCTTT; CDR3: CASSYGQGNTEAFF
J: TRBJ1-2; V: TRBV29-1; size: -; D: -; DNA: TGCAGCGTTGGTCCCTCTGCGGATGGCTACACCTTC; CDR3: CSVGPSADGYTF
J: TRBJ2-4; V: TRBV5-1; size: -; D: TRBD1; DNA: TGCGCCAGCAGCATGACAGGGACGTTAAACATTCAGTACTTC; CDR3: CASSMTGTLNIQYF
J: TRBJ2-1; V: TRBV30; size: -; D: TRBD1; DNA: TGTGCCTGGGACAGGGGGCTGGGTAATGAGCAGTTCTTC; CDR3: CAWDRGLGNEQFF
J: TRBJ2-2; V: TRBV5-4; size: -; D: TRBD2; DNA: TGTGCCAGCAGCTTGTTATCTAGCGGGACAACCGGGGAGCTGTTTTTT; CDR3: CASSLLSSGTTGELFF
J: TRBJ2-5; V: TRBV5-1; size: -; D: TRBD1; DNA: TGCGCCAGCAGCCAGGGACAGGGGGTCCAAGAGACCCAGTACTTC; CDR3: CASSQGQGVQETQYF
J: TRBJ2-1; V: TRBV19; size: -; D: -; DNA: TGTGCCAGTAGTATTGGCACCCCAAGCTCCTACAATGAGCAGTTCTTC; CDR3: CASSIGTPSSYNEQFF
J: TRBJ1-3; V: TRBV5-1; size: -; D: -; DNA: TGCGCCAGCAGCTTGACAGAGCTCTGGATAAGCTCTGGAAACACCATATATTTT; CDR3: CASSLTELWISSGNTIYF
J: TRBJ1-6; V: TRBV2; size: -; D: TRBD1; DNA: TGTGCCAGCAGTGAATTGTGGGACAGGGGCTCAAATTCACCCCTCCACTTT; CDR3: CASSELWDRGSNSPLHF
J: TRBJ2-7; V: TRBV30; size: -; D: -; DNA: TGTGCCTGGAGTCGACAGAACTACGAGCAGTACTTC; CDR3: CAWSRQNYEQYF
J: TRBJ2-3; V: TRBV7-2; size: -; D: TRBD1; DNA: TGTGCCAGCAGCTTATTTAGAGGGAGACAGGGGAGGACAGATACGCAGTATTTT; CDR3: CASSLFRGRQGRTDTQYF
J: TRBJ1-1; V: TRBV6-5; size: once; D: TRBD1; DNA: TGTGCCAGCAGTCCCCGGGACAGTAAGGGCCCCGAAGCTTTCTTT; CDR3: CASSPRDSKGPEAFF
J: TRBJ1-1; V: TRBV18; size: few; D: TRBD1; DNA: TGTGCCAGCTCACCACTCAACAGGGGGAACACTGAAGCTTTCTTT; CDR3: CASSPLNRGNTEAFF
J: TRBJ1-5; V: TRBV9; size: once; D: -; DNA: TGTGCCAGCAGCGTAGATGGGCTCAGCAATCAGCCCCAGCATTTT; CDR3: CASSVDGLSNQPQHF
J: TRBJ2-2; V: TRBV19; size: -; D: -; DNA: TGTGCCAGTAGGTCGACAGGCCTGACCGGGGAGCTGTTTTTT; CDR3: CASRSTGLTGELFF
J: TRBJ1-5; V: TRBV5-6; size: -; D: -; DNA: TGTGCCAGCAGCTTGGACCGGTCTCAGCCCCAGCATTTT; CDR3: CASSLDRSQPQHF
J: TRBJ1-1; V: TRBV2; size: -; D: TRBD1; DNA: TGTGCCAGCAGTGAACAGGGACAGGGGAACACTGAAGCTTTCTTT; CDR3: CASSEQGQGNTEAFF
J: TRBJ1-4; V: TRBV18; size: once; D: -; DNA: TGTGCCAGCTCACGGGGAGACTCCGCTAATGAAAAACTGTTTTTT; CDR3: CASSRGDSANEKLFF
J: TRBJ2-5; V: TRBV7-9; size: once; D: -; DNA: TGTGCCAGCAGCTTAGCGGCGGTCCCAGAGACCCAGTACTTC; CDR3: CASSLAAVPETQYF
J: TRBJ2-5; V: TRBV11-1; size: -; D: -; DNA: TGTGCCAGCAGCTTCGAATCTATTTTCCAAGAGACCCAGTACTTC; CDR3: CASSFESIFQETQYF
J: TRBJ2-2; V: TRBV5-4; size: many; D: -; DNA: TGTGCCAGCAGCTTGCGGGATACCGGGGAGCTGTTTTTT; CDR3: CASSLRDTGELFF
J: TRBJ2-3; V: TRBV5-1; size: -; D: -; DNA: TGCGCCAGCAGCTTTCGACAGGGCACAGATACGCAGTATTTT; CDR3: CASSFRQGTDTQYF
J: TRBJ2-3; V: TRBV3-1/TRBV3-2; size: -; D: TRBD2; DNA: TGTGCCAGCAGCCAAGGACTAGCCCCAGATACGCAGTATTTT; CDR3: CASSQGLAPDTQYF